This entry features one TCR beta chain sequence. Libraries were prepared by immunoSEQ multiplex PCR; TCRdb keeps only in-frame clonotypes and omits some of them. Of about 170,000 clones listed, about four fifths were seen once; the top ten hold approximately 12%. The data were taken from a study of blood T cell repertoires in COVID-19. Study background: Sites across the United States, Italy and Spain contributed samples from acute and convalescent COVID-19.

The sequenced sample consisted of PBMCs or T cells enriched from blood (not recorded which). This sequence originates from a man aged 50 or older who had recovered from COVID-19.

Here the CDR3 reads CASSTRVNRDGYTF. In DNA form, the CDR3 reads TGTGCCAGCAGTACCAGGGTAAACCGGGATGGCTACACCTTC. The chain employs TRBV5-6 and TRBJ1-2, with D perhaps matching TRBD1 (5 bases). Trimming cost V 5 bases and J 6 bases, with 17 bases left between them. This CDR3 comprises 14 residues. Germline CDR1 SGHDT, CDR2 YYEEEE.